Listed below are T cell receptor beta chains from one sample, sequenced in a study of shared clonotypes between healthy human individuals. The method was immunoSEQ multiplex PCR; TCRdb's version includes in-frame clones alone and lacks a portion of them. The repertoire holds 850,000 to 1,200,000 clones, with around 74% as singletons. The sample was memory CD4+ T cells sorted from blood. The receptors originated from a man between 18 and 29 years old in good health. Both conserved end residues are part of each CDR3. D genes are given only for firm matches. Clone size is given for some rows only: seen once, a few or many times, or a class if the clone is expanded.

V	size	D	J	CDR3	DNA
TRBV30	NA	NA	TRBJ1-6	CAWSVRAGGSPLHF	TGTGCCTGGAGTGTACGGGCCGGCGGTTCACCCCTCCACTTT
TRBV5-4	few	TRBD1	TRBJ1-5	CAMGQSNQPQHF	TGTGCCATGGGACAGAGCAATCAGCCCCAGCATTTT
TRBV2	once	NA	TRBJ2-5	CASSRQGVGETQYF	TGTGCCAGCAGCCGTCAGGGCGTTGGAGAGACCCAGTACTTC
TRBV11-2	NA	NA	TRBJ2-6	CASSLDRFSGANVLTF	TGTGCCAGCAGCTTAGATCGCTTCTCTGGGGCCAACGTCCTGACTTTC
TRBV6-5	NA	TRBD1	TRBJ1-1	CASSLSGTGERRAFF	TGTGCCAGCAGTCTATCTGGGACAGGGGAAAGAAGGGCTTTCTTT
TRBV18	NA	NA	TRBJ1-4	CASSHKDGFVGDEKLFF	TGTGCCAGCTCACACAAGGACGGGTTTGTCGGTGATGAAAAACTGTTTTTT
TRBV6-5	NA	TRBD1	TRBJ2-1	CASSKRTGDNEQFF	TGTGCCAGCAGTAAACGGACAGGAGACAATGAGCAGTTCTTC
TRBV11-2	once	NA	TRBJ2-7	CASSRDSHEQYF	TGTGCCAGCAGCCGGGACTCCCACGAGCAGTACTTC
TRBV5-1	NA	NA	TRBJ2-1	CASSWGLNNEQFF	TGCGCCAGCAGCTGGGGTTTAAACAATGAGCAGTTCTTC
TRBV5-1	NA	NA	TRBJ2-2	CASSLSAVNTGELFF	TGCGCCAGCAGCTTGAGTGCAGTGAACACCGGGGAGCTGTTTTTT
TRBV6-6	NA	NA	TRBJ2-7	CASTLRDRSSYEQYF	TGTGCCAGCACCCTACGGGACCGGAGCTCCTACGAGCAGTACTTC
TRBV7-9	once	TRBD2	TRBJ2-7	CASSFWTSGISYEQYF	TGTGCCAGCAGCTTTTGGACTAGCGGGATTTCCTACGAGCAGTACTTC
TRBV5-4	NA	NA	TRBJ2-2	CASSSAVDFTGELFF	TGTGCCAGCAGCTCTGCGGTGGATTTCACCGGGGAGCTGTTTTTT
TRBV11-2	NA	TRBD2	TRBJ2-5	CASSFRLAGSETQYF	TGTGCCAGCAGCTTCCGACTAGCGGGCTCAGAGACCCAGTACTTC
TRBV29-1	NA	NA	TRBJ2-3	CSVGALTDTQYF	TGCAGCGTTGGGGCCTTAACAGATACGCAGTATTTT
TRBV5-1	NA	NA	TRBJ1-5	CASSLGPQGVNQPQHF	TGCGCCAGCAGCTTGGGCCCGCAGGGTGTCAATCAGCCCCAGCATTTT
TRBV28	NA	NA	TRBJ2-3	CASSRGGAPTDTQYF	TGTGCCAGCAGCCGAGGAGGAGCCCCCACAGATACGCAGTATTTT
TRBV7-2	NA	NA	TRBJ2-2	CASSSHSPGVTGELFF	TGTGCCAGCAGCTCCCACTCCCCCGGGGTCACCGGGGAGCTGTTTTTT
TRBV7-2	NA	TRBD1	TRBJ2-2	CASRQGDTGELFF	TGTGCCAGCCGACAGGGCGACACCGGGGAGCTGTTTTTT
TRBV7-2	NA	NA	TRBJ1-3	CASSLWGSGNTIYF	TGTGCCAGCAGCCTTTGGGGTTCCGGAAACACCATATATTTT
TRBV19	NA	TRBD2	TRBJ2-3	CASSAPGLAGGYTQYF	TGTGCCAGTAGCGCTCCGGGACTAGCGGGAGGTTATACGCAGTATTTT
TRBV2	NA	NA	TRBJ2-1	CAGRGFANNEQFF	TGTGCCGGCAGGGGTTTCGCGAATAATGAGCAGTTCTTC
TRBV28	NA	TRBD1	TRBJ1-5	CASTLKTGNQPQHF	TGTGCCAGCACCCTAAAGACAGGGAATCAGCCCCAGCATTTT
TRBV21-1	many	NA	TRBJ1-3	CASSRRHTIYF	TGTGCCAGCAGCAGAAGACACACCATATATTTT